The source of this T cell receptor beta chain is a study of CD8 T cells in ankylosing spondylitis. MiXCR, run by TCRdb on the 5' RACE reads, gives a single entry per CDR3 protein. Of about 120,000 distinct CDR3 sequences in the sample, about 13% were seen once. Trimming pared 4 bases from V and 8 bases from J, leaving 11 bases between. The CDR3 sequence is 12 residues long. CDR1 and CDR2 from the germline V gene are SQVTM and ANQGSEA. Overall study findings and caveats: Clones linked to disease, bearing a CD8+ phenotype, were relatively rare in peripheral blood. Seemingly distinctive of ankylosing spondylitis blood was a TCR beta motif formed by eight highly homologous variants.

This clonotype was detected ten times or more. As yet, its antigen is unknown. The TCR comes from a female donor with ankylosing spondylitis or in good health (not recorded which). V usage is TRBV29-1 and J usage is TRBJ2-2; D uncertain. Sequencing used blood, either unsorted or a sorted T cell fraction (not recorded which). The CDR3 DNA follows: TGCAGCGTTGGGACGGGCATGGGGGAGCTGTTTTTT. Translating it yields CSVGTGMGELFF.